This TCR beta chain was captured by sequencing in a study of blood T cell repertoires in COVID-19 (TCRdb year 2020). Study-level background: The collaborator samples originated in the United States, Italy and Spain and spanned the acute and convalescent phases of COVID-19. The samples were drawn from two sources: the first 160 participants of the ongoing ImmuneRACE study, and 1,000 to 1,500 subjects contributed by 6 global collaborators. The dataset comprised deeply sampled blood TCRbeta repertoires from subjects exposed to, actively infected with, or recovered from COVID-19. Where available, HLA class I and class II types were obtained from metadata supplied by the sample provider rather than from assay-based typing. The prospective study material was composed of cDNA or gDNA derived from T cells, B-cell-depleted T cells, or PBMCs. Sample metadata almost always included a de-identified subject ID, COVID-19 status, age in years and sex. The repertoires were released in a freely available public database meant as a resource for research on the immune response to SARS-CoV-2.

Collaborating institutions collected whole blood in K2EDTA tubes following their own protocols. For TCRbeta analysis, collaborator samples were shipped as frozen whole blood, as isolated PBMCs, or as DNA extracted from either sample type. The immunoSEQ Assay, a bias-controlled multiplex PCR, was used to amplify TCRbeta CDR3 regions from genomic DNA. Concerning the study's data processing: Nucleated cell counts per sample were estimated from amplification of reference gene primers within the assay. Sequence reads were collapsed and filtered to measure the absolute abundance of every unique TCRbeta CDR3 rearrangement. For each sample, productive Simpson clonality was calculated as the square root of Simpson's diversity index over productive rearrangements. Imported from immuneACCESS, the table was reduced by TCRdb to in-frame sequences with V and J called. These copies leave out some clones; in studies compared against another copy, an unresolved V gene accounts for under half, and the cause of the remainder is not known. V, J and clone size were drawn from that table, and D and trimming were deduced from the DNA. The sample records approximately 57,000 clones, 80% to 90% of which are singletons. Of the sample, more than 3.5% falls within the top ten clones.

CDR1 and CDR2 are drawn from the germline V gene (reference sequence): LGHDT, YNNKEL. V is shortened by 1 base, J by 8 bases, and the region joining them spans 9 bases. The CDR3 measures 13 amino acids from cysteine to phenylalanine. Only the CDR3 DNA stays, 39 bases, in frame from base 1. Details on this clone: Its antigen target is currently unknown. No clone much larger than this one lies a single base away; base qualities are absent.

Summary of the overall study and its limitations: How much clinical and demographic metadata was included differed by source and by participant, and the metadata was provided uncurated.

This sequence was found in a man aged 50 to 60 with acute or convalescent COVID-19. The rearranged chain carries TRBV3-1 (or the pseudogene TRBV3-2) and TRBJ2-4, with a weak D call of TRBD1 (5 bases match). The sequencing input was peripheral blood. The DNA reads TGTGCCAGCAGCCAAGCCAGGGCGGACATTCAGTACTTC. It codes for CASSQARADIQYF.